This T cell receptor beta chain was profiled in a study of beta chain features in type 1 diabetes. Findings of the study overall: TCRB CDR3 length was moderately but significantly reduced in all four CD4+ subsets of Type 1 diabetes patients. PCR may have favored shorter templates equally in patients and controls.

Germline loops: CDR1 KGHSH, CDR2 LQKENI. The CDR3 has 15 amino acids. V dropped 0 bases and J dropped 2 bases, with 8 bases sitting between them. On this clone: Its antigen is not identified.

TCRB transcripts that were expressed got sequenced, as all of the isolated RNA had been reverse transcribed. Stem cell-like memory T cell samples came in at an average of roughly 920,000 reads. The protocol was immunoSEQ multiplex PCR, while the TCRdb copy is restricted to in-frame clones and leaves out a portion. The table lists 15,000 or so clones, 60% to 75% of them singletons. The collection from each donor was one heparinised blood draw averaging around 100 mL. Central memory, naive, regulatory and stem cell-like memory CD4+ cells were sorted by CD45RO/CCR7/CD25/CD127/CD95/CD27. The J gene is TRBJ2-1, the V gene TRBV18, with D tentatively TRBD2 (5 bases). The TCR comes from a man aged 25 to 40 with type 1 diabetes. Material for sequencing was stem cell memory CD4+ T cells from blood. CDR3 loop: CASSPPPGTYNEQFF. In DNA, the CDR3 is TGTGCCAGCTCACCACCCCCGGGGACCTACAATGAGCAGTTCTTC.